The present entry profiles one TCR beta chain with its context. Germline CDR1 is SEHNR and CDR2 is FQNEAQ (reference sequence). The CDR3 has 16 residues. Trimming cost V 1 base and J 0 bases, with 12 bases left between them. The data derive from a study of T-cell memory formation after mild COVID-19. In TCRdb, the 5' RACE reads were re-called with MiXCR into one record per CDR3 protein. The sample has approximately 300,000 distinct CDR3 sequences; around 15% are singletons. The chain carries TRBV7-9 and TRBJ1-1; no reliable D call. Material for sequencing was PBMCs or a T cell subset sorted from them (not recorded which). This clonotype was obtained from a man aged 18 to 29 who had mild COVID-19 (a few samples of this study predate the infection). Cell type and time point are not known. CDR3 in DNA: TGTGCCAGCAGCTTAGTTGGGGATGGGGTGAACACTGAAGCTTTCTTT. It specifies CASSLVGDGVNTEAFF.